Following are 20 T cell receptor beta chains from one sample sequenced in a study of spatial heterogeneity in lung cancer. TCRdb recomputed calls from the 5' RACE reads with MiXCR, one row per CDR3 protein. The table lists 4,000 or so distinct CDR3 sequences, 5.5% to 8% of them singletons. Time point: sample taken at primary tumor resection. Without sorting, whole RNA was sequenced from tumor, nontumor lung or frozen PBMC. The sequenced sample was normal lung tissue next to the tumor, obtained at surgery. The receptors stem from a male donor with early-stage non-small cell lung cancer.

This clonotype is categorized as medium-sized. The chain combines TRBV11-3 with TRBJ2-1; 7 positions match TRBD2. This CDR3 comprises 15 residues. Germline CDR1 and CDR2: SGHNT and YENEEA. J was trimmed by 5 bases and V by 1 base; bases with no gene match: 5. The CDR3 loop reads CASSLAGGINNEQFF. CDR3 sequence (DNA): TGTGCCAGCAGCTTAGCGGGAGGAATAAACAATGAGCAGTTCTTC. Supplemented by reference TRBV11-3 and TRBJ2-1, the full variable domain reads EAGVVQSPRYKIIEKKQPVAFWCNPISGHNTLYWYLQNLGQGPELLIRYENEEAVDDSQLPKDRFSAERLKGVDSTLKIQPAELGDSAVYLCASSLAGGINNEQFFGPGTRLTVL.

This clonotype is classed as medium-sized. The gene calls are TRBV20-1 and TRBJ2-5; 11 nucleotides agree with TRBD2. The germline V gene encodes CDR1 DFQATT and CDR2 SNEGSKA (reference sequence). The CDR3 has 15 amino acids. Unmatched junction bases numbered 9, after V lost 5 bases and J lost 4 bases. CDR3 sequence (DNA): TGCAGTGCTGGCAGTAGCGGGGGGGGCGGAGAGACCCAGTACTTC. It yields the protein CSAGSSGGGGETQYF.

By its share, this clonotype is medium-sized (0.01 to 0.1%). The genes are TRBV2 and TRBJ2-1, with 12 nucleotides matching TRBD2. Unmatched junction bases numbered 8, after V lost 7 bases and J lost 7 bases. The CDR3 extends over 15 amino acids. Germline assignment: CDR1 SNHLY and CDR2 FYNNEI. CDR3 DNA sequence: TGTGCCAGCAAGACACTAGCGGGGGGATCGAATGAGCAGTTCTTC. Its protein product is CASKTLAGGSNEQFF.

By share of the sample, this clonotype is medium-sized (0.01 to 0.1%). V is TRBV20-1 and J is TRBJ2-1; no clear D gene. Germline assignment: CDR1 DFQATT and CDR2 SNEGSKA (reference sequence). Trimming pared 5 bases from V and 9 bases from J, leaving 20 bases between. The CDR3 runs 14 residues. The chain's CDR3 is CSAPRRTPRGEQFF. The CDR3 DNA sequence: TGCAGTGCTCCCCGGCGCACTCCCCGAGGTGAGCAGTTCTTC.

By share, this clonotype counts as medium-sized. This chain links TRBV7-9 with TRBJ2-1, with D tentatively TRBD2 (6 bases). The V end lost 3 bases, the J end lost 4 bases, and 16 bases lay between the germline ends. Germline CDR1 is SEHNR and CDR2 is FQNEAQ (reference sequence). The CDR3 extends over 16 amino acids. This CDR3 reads CASSFQDGGRYNEQFF. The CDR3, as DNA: TGTGCCAGCAGCTTCCAGGACGGGGGAAGGTACAATGAGCAGTTCTTC.

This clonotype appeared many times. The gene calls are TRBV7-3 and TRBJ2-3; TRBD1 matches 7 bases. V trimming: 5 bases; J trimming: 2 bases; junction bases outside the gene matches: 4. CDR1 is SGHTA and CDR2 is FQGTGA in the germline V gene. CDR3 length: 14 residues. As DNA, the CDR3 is TGTGCCAGCAGCCCACAGGGGACCACAGATACGCAGTATTTT. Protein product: CASSPQGTTDTQYF. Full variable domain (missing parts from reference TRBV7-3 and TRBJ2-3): GAGVSQTPSNKVTEKGKYVELRCDPISGHTALYWYRQSLGQGPEFLIYFQGTGAADDSGLPNDRFFAVRPEGSVSTLKIQRTERGDSAVYLCASSPQGTTDTQYFGPGTRLTVL.

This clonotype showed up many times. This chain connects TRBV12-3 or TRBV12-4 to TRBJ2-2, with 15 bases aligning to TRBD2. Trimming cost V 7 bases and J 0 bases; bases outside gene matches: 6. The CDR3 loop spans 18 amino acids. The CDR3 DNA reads TGTGCCAGCACCGTGGGACTAGCGGGGGGATCGAACACCGGGGAGCTGTTTTTT. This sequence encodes CASTVGLAGGSNTGELFF.

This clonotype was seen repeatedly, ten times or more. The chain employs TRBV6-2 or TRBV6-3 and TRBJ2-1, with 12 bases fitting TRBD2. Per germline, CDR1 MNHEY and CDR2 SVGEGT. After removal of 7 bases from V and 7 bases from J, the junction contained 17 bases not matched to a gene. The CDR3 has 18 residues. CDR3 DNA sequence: TGTGCCAGCATGACGCCTAGCGGGGGGGCCAGGAGGTTGAATGAGCAGTTCTTC. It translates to CASMTPSGGARRLNEQFF.

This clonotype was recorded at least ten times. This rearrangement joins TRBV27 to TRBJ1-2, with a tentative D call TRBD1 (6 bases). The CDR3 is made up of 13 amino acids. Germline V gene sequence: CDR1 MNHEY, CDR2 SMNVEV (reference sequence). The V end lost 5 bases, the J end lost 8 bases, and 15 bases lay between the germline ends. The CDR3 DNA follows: TGTGCCAGCAGTCTAGGGAGGGGGGACGGCTACACCTTC. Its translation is CASSLGRGDGYTF.

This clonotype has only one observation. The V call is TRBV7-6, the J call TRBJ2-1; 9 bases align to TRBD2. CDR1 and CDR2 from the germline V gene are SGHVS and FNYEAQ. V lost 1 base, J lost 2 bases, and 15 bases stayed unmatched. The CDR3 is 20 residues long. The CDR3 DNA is TGTGCCAGCAGCTTAGGGGGTAGGGGGACTAGCAGGGGCCCCTACAATGAGCAGTTCTTC. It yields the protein CASSLGGRGTSRGPYNEQFF.

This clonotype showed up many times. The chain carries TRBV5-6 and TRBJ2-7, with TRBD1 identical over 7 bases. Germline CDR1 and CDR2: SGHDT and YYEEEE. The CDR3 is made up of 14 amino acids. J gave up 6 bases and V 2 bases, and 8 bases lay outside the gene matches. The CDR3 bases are TGTGCCAGCAGCTTCGACAGGGTCCCCTCCGAGCAGTACTTC. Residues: CASSFDRVPSEQYF.

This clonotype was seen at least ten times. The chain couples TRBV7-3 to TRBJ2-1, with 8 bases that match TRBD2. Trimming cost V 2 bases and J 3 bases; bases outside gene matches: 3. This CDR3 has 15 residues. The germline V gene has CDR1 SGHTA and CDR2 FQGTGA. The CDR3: CASSLSSGGYNEQFF. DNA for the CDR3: TGTGCCAGCAGCTTATCCAGCGGGGGCTACAATGAGCAGTTCTTC.

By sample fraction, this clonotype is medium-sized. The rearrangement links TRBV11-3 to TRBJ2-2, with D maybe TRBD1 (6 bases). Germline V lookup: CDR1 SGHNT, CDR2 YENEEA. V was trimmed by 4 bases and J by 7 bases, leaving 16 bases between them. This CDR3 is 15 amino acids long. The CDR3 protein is CASSSPYLGGGELFF. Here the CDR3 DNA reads TGTGCCAGCAGCTCGCCCTACCTAGGGGGCGGGGAGCTGTTTTTT.

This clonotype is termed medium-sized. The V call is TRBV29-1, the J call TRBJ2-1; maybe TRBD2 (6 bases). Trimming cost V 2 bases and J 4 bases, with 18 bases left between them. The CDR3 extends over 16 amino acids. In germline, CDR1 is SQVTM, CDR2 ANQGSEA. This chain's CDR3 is CSVETNRRAQYNEQFF. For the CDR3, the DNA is TGCAGCGTTGAAACCAACAGGAGGGCACAATACAATGAGCAGTTCTTC.

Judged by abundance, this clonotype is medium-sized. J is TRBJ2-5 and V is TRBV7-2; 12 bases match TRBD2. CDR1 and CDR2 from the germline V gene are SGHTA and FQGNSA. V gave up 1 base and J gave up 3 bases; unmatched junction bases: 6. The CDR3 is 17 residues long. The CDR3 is CASSLGWLAGGKETQYF. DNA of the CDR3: TGTGCCAGCAGCTTAGGATGGCTAGCGGGGGGGAAAGAGACCCAGTACTTC.

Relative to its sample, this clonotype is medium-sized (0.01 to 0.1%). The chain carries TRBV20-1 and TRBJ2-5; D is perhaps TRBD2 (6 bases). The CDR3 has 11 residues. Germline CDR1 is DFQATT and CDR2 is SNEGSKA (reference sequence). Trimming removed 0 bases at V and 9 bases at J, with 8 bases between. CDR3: CSARDRRAQYF. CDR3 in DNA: TGCAGTGCTAGAGACAGGAGGGCCCAGTACTTC.

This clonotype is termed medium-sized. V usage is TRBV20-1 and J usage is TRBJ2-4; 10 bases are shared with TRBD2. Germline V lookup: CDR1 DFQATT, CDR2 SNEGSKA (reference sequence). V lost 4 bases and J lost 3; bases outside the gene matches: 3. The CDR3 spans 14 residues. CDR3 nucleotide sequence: TGCAGTGCTAAATGGACTAGCGGCAAAAACATTCAGTACTTC. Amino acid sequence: CSAKWTSGKNIQYF.

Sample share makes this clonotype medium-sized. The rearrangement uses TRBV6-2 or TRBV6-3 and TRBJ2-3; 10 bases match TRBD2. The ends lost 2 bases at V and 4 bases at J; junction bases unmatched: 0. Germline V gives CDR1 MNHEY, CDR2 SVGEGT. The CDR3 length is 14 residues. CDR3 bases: TGTGCCAGCAGTTACAGCGGGGGGGCAGATACGCAGTATTTT. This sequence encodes CASSYSGGADTQYF.

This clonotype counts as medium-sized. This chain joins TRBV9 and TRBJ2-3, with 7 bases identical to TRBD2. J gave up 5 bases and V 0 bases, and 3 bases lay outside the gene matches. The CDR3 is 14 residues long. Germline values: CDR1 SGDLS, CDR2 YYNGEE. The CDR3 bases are TGTGCCAGCAGCGTAGCGGGAGGATTAGATACGCAGTATTTT. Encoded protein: CASSVAGGLDTQYF.

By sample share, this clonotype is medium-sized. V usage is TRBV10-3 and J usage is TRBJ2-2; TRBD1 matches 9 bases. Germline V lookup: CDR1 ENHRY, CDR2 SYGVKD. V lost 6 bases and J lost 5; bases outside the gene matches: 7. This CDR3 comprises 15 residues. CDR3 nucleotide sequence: TGTGCCATCAGGCCGGGACAGGGATGGACCGGGGAGCTGTTTTTT. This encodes CAIRPGQGWTGELFF.